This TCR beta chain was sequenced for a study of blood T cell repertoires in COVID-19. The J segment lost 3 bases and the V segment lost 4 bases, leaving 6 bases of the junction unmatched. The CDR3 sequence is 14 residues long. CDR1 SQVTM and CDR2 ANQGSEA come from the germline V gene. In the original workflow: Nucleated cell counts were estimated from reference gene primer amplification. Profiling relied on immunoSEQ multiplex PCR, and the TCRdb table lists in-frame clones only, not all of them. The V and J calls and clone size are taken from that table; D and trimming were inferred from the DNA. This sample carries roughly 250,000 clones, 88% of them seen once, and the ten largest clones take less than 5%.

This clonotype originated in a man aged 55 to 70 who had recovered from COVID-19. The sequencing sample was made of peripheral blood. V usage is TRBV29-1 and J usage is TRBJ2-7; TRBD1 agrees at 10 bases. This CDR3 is CSVASGTGVYEQYF. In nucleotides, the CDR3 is TGCAGCGTTGCCTCCGGGACAGGGGTCTACGAGCAGTACTTC.